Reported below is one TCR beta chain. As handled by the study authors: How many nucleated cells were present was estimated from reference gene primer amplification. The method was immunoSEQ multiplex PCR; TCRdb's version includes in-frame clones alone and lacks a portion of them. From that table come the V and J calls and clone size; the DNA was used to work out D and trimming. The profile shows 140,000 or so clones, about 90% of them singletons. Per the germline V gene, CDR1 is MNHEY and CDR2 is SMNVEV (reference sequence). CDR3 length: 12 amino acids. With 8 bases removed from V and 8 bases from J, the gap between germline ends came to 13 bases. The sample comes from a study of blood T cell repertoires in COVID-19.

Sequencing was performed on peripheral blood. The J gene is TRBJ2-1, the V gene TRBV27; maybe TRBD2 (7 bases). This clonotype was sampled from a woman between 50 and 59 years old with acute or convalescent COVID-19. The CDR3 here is CASGTGGYEQFF. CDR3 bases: TGTGCCAGCGGAACGGGGGGCTATGAGCAGTTCTTC.